The 27 T cell receptor beta chains below were found in one sample sequenced in a study of PD-1 blockade in classical Hodgkin lymphoma. Regarding time point: cycle 4 day 1 (C4D1), after five to seven weeks of nivolumab. Each patient relapsed following autologous stem cell transplantation, and prior brentuximab vedotin exposure differed. This table comes from immunoSEQ multiplex PCR, and its TCRdb copy is limited to in-frame clones, with some not included. This repertoire shows some 100,000 clones, about 92% found once; its top ten account for just under 2%. The sequencing here drew on peripheral blood mononuclear cells (PBMCs), taken before the fourth cycle of nivolumab. All receptors come from a human donor with classical Hodgkin lymphoma.

The rearrangement joins TRBV6-1 to TRBJ2-7, with D hard to call. The CDR3 is made up of 14 amino acids. Trimming shortened V by 2 bases and J by 2 bases, and 10 bases separated the two germline ends. CDR1 MNHNS and CDR2 SASEGT come from the germline V gene. The CDR3: CASSEPVRPYEQYF. In nucleotides, the CDR3 is TGTGCCAGCAGTGAACCAGTGAGGCCCTACGAGCAGTACTTC.

The rearrangement links TRBV11-2 to TRBJ1-1; D ambiguous. The CDR3 contains 14 residues. Trimming removed 1 base at V and 0 bases at J, with 6 bases between. CDR1 and CDR2 (germline): SGHAT, FQNNGV. This CDR3 reads CASSLGPLNTEAFF. CDR3 nucleotide sequence: TGTGCCAGCAGCTTAGGCCCCTTGAACACTGAAGCTTTCTTT.

This clone was seen just once. The rearrangement joins TRBV5-6 to TRBJ2-7, with 9 bases that match TRBD1. The trim removed 4 bases at V and 2 bases at J, leaving 7 bases unmatched. The CDR3 is 15 amino acids. CDR1 is SGHDT, CDR2 YYEEEE, per germline. In DNA, the CDR3 is TGTGCCAGCAGCGCTGGGACAGGGCGGACCTACGAGCAGTACTTC. The encoded protein is CASSAGTGRTYEQYF.

The chain has TRBV19 and TRBJ2-1, with D unclear. The CDR3 spans 14 residues. The germline gives CDR1 LNHDA, CDR2 SQIVND (reference sequence). Trimming shortened V by 4 bases and J by 10 bases, and 17 bases separated the two germline ends. The CDR3 reads CASSNFASASEQFF. In DNA, the CDR3 is TGTGCCAGTAGTAACTTCGCGTCGGCGTCCGAGCAGTTCTTC.

The chain employs TRBV7-9 and TRBJ1-1; maybe TRBD1 (6 bases). Trimming took off 5 bases at V and 0 bases at J, with 16 bases between the two ends. The V gene's germline CDR1 is SEHNR and CDR2 FQNEAQ (reference sequence). This CDR3 contains 16 residues. DNA for the CDR3: TGTGCCAGCAGCCCGCCCGGGGGGCTCATGAACACTGAAGCTTTCTTT. Its translation is CASSPPGGLMNTEAFF.

A single count supports this clone. V gene TRBV7-2 combines with J gene TRBJ1-4; no clear D gene. The germline V gene encodes CDR1 SGHTA and CDR2 FQGNSA. There are 16 residues in the CDR3. Trimming left V 4 bases short and J 8 bases short, with 20 bases between. The CDR3 DNA sequence: TGTGCCAGCAGCTCTCGTACCCAGACCCTGGGCGAAAAACTGTTTTTT. Its translation: CASSSRTQTLGEKLFF.

V usage is TRBV6-1 and J usage is TRBJ1-4; no reliable D call. V lost 8 bases to trimming and J lost 7 bases, with 17 bases between them. The CDR3 is 14 amino acids. The germline gives CDR1 MNHNS, CDR2 SASEGT. In DNA form, the CDR3 reads TGTGCCAGCTGTCCTCAGGTACATGCTGAAAAACTGTTTTTT. This gives the protein CASCPQVHAEKLFF.

The rearrangement joins TRBV7-9 to TRBJ1-1; D remains unclear. The V gene lost 5 bases and the J gene lost 3 bases, with 7 bases spanning the gap. Germline CDR1 reads SEHNR; CDR2 reads FQNEAQ (reference sequence). This CDR3 is 12 amino acids long. For the CDR3, the DNA is TGTGCCAGCAGCCCGACCGACACTGAAGCTTTCTTT. Its protein product is CASSPTDTEAFF.

This clone is a singleton in its sample. The chain employs TRBV4-1 and TRBJ1-1; 7 bases map to TRBD1. The CDR3 extends over 15 amino acids. The J segment lost 4 bases and the V segment lost 4 bases, leaving 9 bases of the junction unmatched. Germline values: CDR1 MGHRA, CDR2 YSYEKL. CDR3: CASSRATGSITEAFF. The CDR3 coding sequence is TGCGCCAGCAGCCGAGCGACAGGGTCGATCACTGAAGCTTTCTTT.

This clone occurred once. The chain recombines TRBV18 with TRBJ2-7; 8 bases are a match to TRBD2. The V segment lost 2 bases and the J segment 1 base; nucleotides outside the gene matches: 1. The germline CDR1 and CDR2 sequences are KGHSH and LQKENI. The CDR3 is 14 residues long. The chain's CDR3 is CASSPTSGSYEQYF. CDR3 nucleotides: TGTGCCAGCTCACCAACTAGCGGATCCTACGAGCAGTACTTC.

This clone turned up a few times. This chain joins TRBV13 and TRBJ1-2; the match to TRBD1 covers 10 bases. V shed 1 base and J 8 bases; nucleotides not matched to a gene: 7. The CDR3 length is 15 residues. Germline-derived CDR1 and CDR2 are PRHDT and FYEKMQ (reference sequence). CDR3 in amino acids: CASSLDLGQGVGYTF. The CDR3 nucleotides are TGTGCCAGCAGCTTAGACCTCGGACAGGGGGTCGGCTACACCTTC. The full variable domain, its missing parts supplied by reference TRBV13 and TRBJ1-2, is AAGVIQSPRHLIKEKRETATLKCYPIPRHDTVYWYQQGPGQDPQFLISFYEKMQSDKGSIPDRFSAQQFSDYHSELNMSSLELGDSALYFCASSLDLGQGVGYTFGSGTRLTVV.

The CDR3 DNA reads as TGTGCCAGCAGGCCGACTGGGACAGACAACTATGGCTACACCTTC. Translating it yields CASRPTGTDNYGYTF. The genes are TRBV7-3 and TRBJ1-2, with 7 bases lining up with TRBD1. J was trimmed by 2 bases and V by 6 bases; bases with no gene match: 9. CDR3 length: 15 residues. CDR1 is SGHTA, CDR2 FQGTGA, per germline. The full variable domain, with the rest looked up from reference TRBV7-3 and TRBJ1-2, is GAGVSQTPSNKVTEKGKYVELRCDPISGHTALYWYRQSLGQGPEFLIYFQGTGAADDSGLPNDRFFAVRPEGSVSTLKIQRTERGDSAVYLCASRPTGTDNYGYTFGSGTRLTVV.

The rearrangement joins TRBV4-2 to TRBJ2-7, with D maybe TRBD2 (6 bases). Trimming cost V 1 base and J 4 bases, with 11 bases left between them. Germline lookup yields CDR1 LGHNA and CDR2 YNFKEQ. The CDR3 contains 14 residues. The CDR3 sequence is CASSQVGSAYEQYF. In DNA, the CDR3 is TGTGCCAGCAGCCAAGTCGGGAGCGCGTACGAGCAGTACTTC.

The chain links TRBV28 to TRBJ1-4; D is unclear. Deletions cut 2 bases from V and 5 bases from J, with 15 bases between. The germline V gene encodes CDR1 MDHEN and CDR2 SYDVKM. This CDR3 region has 16 residues. This CDR3 reads CASSLLFELKNEKLFF. In DNA, the CDR3 is TGTGCCAGCAGTTTACTTTTTGAGCTTAAAAATGAAAAACTGTTTTTT.

The V call is TRBV11-2, the J call TRBJ2-3; D not resolved. The V gene lost 1 base and the J gene lost 2 bases, with 7 bases spanning the gap. Germline V gene sequence: CDR1 SGHAT, CDR2 FQNNGV. The CDR3 runs to 14 residues. This CDR3 is CASSLVQSTDTQYF. The DNA of the CDR3 is TGTGCCAGCAGCTTAGTACAGTCCACAGATACGCAGTATTTT.

This sequence joins TRBV5-7 and TRBJ1-1, with 8 bases lining up with TRBD1. TRBV5-7 is assigned to the ORF class and has an uncertain function. The CDR3 covers 18 residues. The ends lost 0 bases at V and 5 bases at J; junction bases unmatched: 15. The CDR3 loop is CASSLEGWTGNPSTEAFF. DNA for the CDR3: TGTGCCAGCAGCTTGGAGGGCTGGACAGGGAATCCGAGTACTGAAGCTTTCTTT.

The CDR3 sequence: CASSYQGANYGYTF. For the CDR3, the DNA is TGTGCCAGCAGTTATCAGGGGGCAAACTATGGCTACACCTTC. The V gene is TRBV27, the J gene TRBJ1-2; the match to TRBD1 covers 8 bases. Germline CDR1 and CDR2: MNHEY and SMNVEV (reference sequence). The CDR3 runs to 14 residues. V was pared by 4 bases and J by 2 bases, with 3 bases of the junction left unmatched.

V and J are TRBV5-4 and TRBJ2-2, with 9 bases fitting TRBD1. This CDR3 is 18 amino acids long. The V gene end was trimmed by 4 bases and the J gene end by 6 bases; junction bases not matched to a gene: 16. CDR1 and CDR2 (germline): SGHNT, YYREEE (reference sequence). CDR3 protein: CASSRLVRDRDGAGELFF. The DNA of the CDR3 is TGTGCCAGCAGCCGCCTTGTCCGGGACAGGGACGGTGCCGGGGAGCTGTTTTTT.

This chain links TRBV5-1 with TRBJ2-7; D remains unclear. The CDR3 totals 11 residues. The germline V gene has CDR1 SGHRS and CDR2 YFSETQ. V was trimmed by 4 bases and J by 5 bases, leaving 7 bases between them. The CDR3 coding sequence is TGCGCCAGCAGCGACATGGACGAGCAGTACTTC. Protein product: CASSDMDEQYF.

V and J are TRBV30 and TRBJ1-2, with 9 bases aligning to TRBD1. Germline lookup yields CDR1 GTSNPN and CDR2 SVGIG (reference sequence). J was trimmed by 4 bases and V by 5 bases; bases with no gene match: 5. The CDR3 has 13 amino acids. This CDR3 reads CAWRRDRAYGYTF. The CDR3, as DNA: TGTGCCTGGCGAAGGGACAGGGCCTATGGCTACACCTTC.

The gene calls are TRBV27 and TRBJ2-1, with 12 positions matching TRBD2. Trimming took 5 bases from V and 10 from J; bases not matched to a gene: 9. This CDR3 spans 15 amino acids. The germline gives CDR1 MNHEY, CDR2 SMNVEV (reference sequence). The CDR3 is CASSSRWLAGGEQFF. The CDR3, as DNA: TGTGCCAGCAGTAGCCGGTGGCTAGCGGGGGGGGAGCAGTTCTTC.

The chain joins TRBV15 to TRBJ1-2; tentatively, D is TRBD1 (6 bases). The CDR3 totals 16 residues. Deletions cut 1 base from V and 0 bases from J, with 12 bases between. Germline CDR1 and CDR2: LNHNV and YYDKDF (reference sequence). DNA for the CDR3: TGTGCCACCAGCAGAGGCGGGGGCCAAGCTAACTATGGCTACACCTTC. Its translation is CATSRGGGQANYGYTF.

V usage is TRBV10-3 and J usage is TRBJ1-4; no firm D call. CDR3 length: 14 amino acids. Trimming removed 4 bases from V and 8 bases from J, with 14 bases in between. Looked up from germline, CDR1 is ENHRY and CDR2 is SYGVKD. The CDR3 nucleotides read TGTGCCATCAGTGTCGACGCACCAGGCGAAAAACTGTTTTTT. Its translation is CAISVDAPGEKLFF.

V usage is TRBV19 and J usage is TRBJ1-1; 9 positions agree with TRBD1. Germline trimming cut 7 bases from V and 1 base from J; bases unmatched to any gene: 4. The CDR3 has 14 residues. Germline CDR1 reads LNHDA; CDR2 reads SQIVND (reference sequence). For the CDR3, the DNA is TGTGCCAGTAACGGACAGGGGCCGAACACTGAAGCTTTCTTT. Its translation is CASNGQGPNTEAFF.

V and J are TRBV6-1 and TRBJ1-5, with D unclear. Trimming pared 4 bases from V and 10 bases from J, leaving 14 bases between. In germline, CDR1 is MNHNS, CDR2 SASEGT. The CDR3 runs to 13 residues. CDR3 protein: CASSVQPPTPQHF. CDR3 coding DNA: TGTGCCAGCAGTGTGCAGCCCCCCACCCCCCAGCATTTT.

V usage is TRBV15 and J usage is TRBJ2-1; the match to TRBD1 covers 8 bases. V lost 6 bases and J lost 10; bases outside the gene matches: 8. The CDR3 totals 13 residues. CDR1 is LNHNV and CDR2 is YYDKDF in the germline V gene (reference sequence). The CDR3 DNA follows: TGTGCCACCAGTTTAGGGACAGGACGAGAGCAGTTCTTC. Its translation is CATSLGTGREQFF.

The rearrangement uses TRBV7-8 and TRBJ2-3, with TRBD2 identical over 12 bases. The CDR3 runs to 17 residues. Germline V CDR1 and CDR2: SGHVS, FQNEAQ. With 3 bases clipped from V and 0 bases from J, the junction kept 4 bases outside the gene matches. The CDR3 here is CASSFLGTSGSTDTQYF. CDR3 DNA sequence: TGTGCCAGCAGCTTTCTTGGGACTAGCGGGAGCACAGATACGCAGTATTTT.